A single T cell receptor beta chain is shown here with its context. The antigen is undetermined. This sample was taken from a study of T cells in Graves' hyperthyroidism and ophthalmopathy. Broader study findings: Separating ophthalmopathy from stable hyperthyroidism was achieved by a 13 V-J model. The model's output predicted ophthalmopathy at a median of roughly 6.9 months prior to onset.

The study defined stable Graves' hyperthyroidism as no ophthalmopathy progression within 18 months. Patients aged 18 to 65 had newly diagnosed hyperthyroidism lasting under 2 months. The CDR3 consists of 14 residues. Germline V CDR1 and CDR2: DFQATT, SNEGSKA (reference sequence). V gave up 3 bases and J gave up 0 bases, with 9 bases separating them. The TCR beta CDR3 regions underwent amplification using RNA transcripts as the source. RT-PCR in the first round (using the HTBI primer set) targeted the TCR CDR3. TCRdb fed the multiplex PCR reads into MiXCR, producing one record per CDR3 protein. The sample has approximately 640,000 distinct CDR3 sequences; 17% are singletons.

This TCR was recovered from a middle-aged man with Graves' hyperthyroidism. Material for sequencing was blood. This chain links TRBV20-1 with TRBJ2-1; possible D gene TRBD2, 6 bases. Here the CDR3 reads CSASRDSSYNEQFF. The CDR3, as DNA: TGCAGTGCTAGCCGGGACTCCTCCTACAATGAGCAGTTCTTC.